This T cell receptor beta chain came from a study of blood T cells in healthy people across ages. Study outcomes and limitations: Older individuals had lower TCR beta diversity per million T cells (the decline was roughly linear).

CDR1 is SGDLS and CDR2 is YYNGEE in the germline V gene. The CDR3 sequence is 15 residues long. Isolated PBMCs totaled at least 6 million in each sample. The second PCR ran about 7 to 12 cycles with a sample-barcoded 5' primer and J-beta primers. Sequencing yielded, for each sample, at least 3 million paired-end reads carrying CDR3. TCRdb re-called the 5' RACE reads with MiXCR, one entry per CDR3 protein. Of more than 900,000 distinct CDR3 sequences detected, roughly a quarter appear once; the ten largest clones hold 0.65% to 0.95%. This clonotype was counted a few times. Antigen specificity is unknown. These data were likewise used in another study, on T cells of mothers and their children. Per that paper: The authors used all extracted RNA for cDNA synthesis, at about 1.5 ug per 15 ul.

V and J are TRBV9 and TRBJ2-7; 9 nucleotides align to TRBD2. Gene TRBJ2-1 matches the end of the DNA better, so the J call may be wrong. Sequenced: blood. The sequence derives from a girl under 10 years old in good health. DNA of the CDR3: TGTGCCAGCAGCGCCGCAGTAGCGGGGGCTAATGAGCAGTTCTTC. Residues: CASSAAVAGANEQFF.